This T cell receptor (beta chain) was identified during a study of human T cells and chemical hapten exposure. Study as a whole: Patch tests put 0.01% DPC on the upper back, read at 6 days.

Germline loops: CDR1 LNHDA, CDR2 SQIVND (reference sequence). V was pared by 7 bases and J by 1 base, with 13 bases of the junction left unmatched. The CDR3 is 17 residues long. Time point indicated: patch test 2, 6 weeks after DPC sensitization. Described treatment: therapeutic diphenylcyclopropenone sensitization with weekly scalp DPC. On this clonotype itself: Its target is not known.

Study observations and caveats: The study found that PT1 expanded TCR counts correlated positively with patch test score. In comparison with controls, expanded TCRs gave rise to a significantly larger number of large CDR3 similarity clusters.

TCRdb redid the calling of the RACE reads with MiXCR, one entry per CDR3 protein. The table records more than 90,000 distinct CDR3 sequences, 9.5% to 12% of them present only once. The sample here was whole blood, taken in connection with sensitization to the hapten diphenylcyclopropenone (DPC). The V and J genes are TRBV19 and TRBJ1-5, with 7 bases lining up with TRBD1. This TCR was recovered from a woman aged 40 to 50 with alopecia areata. Some clones in this sample may be carry-over from other donors' samples. DNA of the CDR3: TGTGCCAGTAAATCAGGGGGATTCGTCGCCAGCAATCAGCCCCAGCATTTT. Translation gives CASKSGGFVASNQPQHF. The variable domain in full, completed from reference TRBV19 and TRBJ1-5, reads DGGITQSPKYLFRKEGQNVTLSCEQNLNHDAMYWYRQDPGQGLRLIYYSQIVNDFQKGDIAEGYSVSREKKESFPLTVTSAQKNPTAFYLCASKSGGFVASNQPQHFGDGTRLSIL.